This TCR beta chain was recorded in a study of T cells in tuberculosis. Findings and caveats of the study: Shorter CDR3-alpha in active tuberculosis partly drove smaller distances.

Regarding this clone: Its cognate antigen is unknown.

The time point was: new active TB diagnosis, blood taken before or within 7 days of starting treatment. TCRdb's copy holds only in-frame clones and misses some; the assay was immunoSEQ multiplex PCR. The sample contains some 31,000 clones, 90% to 95% of which appear only once. Germline V CDR1 and CDR2: SGHVS, FQNEAQ. The length of the CDR3 is 15 residues. Trimming took off 2 bases at V and 1 base at J, with 9 bases between the two ends. The input for sequencing was PBMCs, taken at tuberculosis diagnosis. This chain uses TRBV7-8 with TRBJ1-5, with a possible D match to TRBD1 (5 bases). The origin of this receptor is an adult with tuberculosis. CDR3 DNA sequence: TGTGCCAGCAGCTTATCGGGGGGGAGCAATCAGCCCCAGCATTTT. Amino acids: CASSLSGGSNQPQHF. The full variable domain, rest sourced from reference TRBV7-8 and TRBJ1-5, is GAGVSQSPRYKVAKRGQDVALRCDPISGHVSLFWYQQALGQGPEFLTYFQNEAQLDKSGLPSDRFFAERPEGSVSTLKIQRTQQEDSAVYLCASSLSGGSNQPQHFGDGTRLSIL.